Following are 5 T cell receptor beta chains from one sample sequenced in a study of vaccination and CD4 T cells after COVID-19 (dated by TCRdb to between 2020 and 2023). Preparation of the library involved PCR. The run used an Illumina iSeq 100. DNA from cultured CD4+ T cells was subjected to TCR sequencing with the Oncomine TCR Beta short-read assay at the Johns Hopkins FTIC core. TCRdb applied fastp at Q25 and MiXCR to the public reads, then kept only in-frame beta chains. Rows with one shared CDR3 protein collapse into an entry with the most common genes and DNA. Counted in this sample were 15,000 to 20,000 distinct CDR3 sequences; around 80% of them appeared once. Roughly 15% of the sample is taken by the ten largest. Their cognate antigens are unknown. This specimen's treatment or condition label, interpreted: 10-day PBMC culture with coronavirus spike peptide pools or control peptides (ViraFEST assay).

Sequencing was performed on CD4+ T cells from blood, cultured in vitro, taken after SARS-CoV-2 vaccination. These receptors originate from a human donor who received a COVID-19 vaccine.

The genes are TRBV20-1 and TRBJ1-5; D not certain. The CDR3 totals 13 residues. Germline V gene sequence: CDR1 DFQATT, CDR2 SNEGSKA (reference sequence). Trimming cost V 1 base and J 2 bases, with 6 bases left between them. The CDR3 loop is CSARVSGNQPQHF. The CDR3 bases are TGCAGTGCTAGAGTTTCAGGCAATCAGCCCCAGCATTTT.

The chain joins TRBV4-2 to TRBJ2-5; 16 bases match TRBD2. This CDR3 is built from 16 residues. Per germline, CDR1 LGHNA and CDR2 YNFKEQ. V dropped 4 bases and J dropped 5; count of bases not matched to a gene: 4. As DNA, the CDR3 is TGTGCCAGCAGCCCCGGGACTAGCGGGGGGGATGAGACCCAGTACTTC. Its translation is CASSPGTSGGDETQYF.

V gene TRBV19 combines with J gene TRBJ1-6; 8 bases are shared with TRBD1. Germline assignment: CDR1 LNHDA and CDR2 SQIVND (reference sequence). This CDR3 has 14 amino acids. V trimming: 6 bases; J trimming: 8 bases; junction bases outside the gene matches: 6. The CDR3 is CASSLDREDSPLHF. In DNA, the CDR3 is TGTGCCAGTAGCCTGGACAGGGAGGATTCACCCCTCCACTTT. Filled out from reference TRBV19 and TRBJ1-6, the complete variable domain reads DGGITQSPKYLFRKEGQNVTLSCEQNLNHDAMYWYRQDPGQGLRLIYYSQIVNDFQKGDIAEGYSVSREKKESFPLTVTSAQKNPTAFYLCASSLDREDSPLHFGNGTRLTVT.

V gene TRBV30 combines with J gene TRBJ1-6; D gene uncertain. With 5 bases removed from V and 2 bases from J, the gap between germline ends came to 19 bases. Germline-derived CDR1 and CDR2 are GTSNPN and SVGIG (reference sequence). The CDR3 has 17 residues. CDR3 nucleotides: TGTGCCTGGGGAACCGAGGACGGAACGCCCTATAATTCACCCCTCCACTTT. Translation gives CAWGTEDGTPYNSPLHF.

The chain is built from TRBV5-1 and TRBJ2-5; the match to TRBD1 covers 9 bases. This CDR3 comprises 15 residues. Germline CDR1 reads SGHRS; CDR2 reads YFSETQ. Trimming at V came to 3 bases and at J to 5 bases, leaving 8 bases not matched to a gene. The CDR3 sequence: CASSSPDRGKETQYF. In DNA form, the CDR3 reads TGCGCCAGCAGCTCCCCGGACAGGGGTAAGGAGACCCAGTACTTC.